This T cell receptor beta chain came from a study of response to subunit inactivated influenza vaccine. Germline values: CDR1 SGHRS, CDR2 YFSETQ. The CDR3 covers 14 residues. Trimming left V 4 bases short and J 7 bases short, with 17 bases between. MiXCR, applied by TCRdb to the RT-PCR reads, yields one record per CDR3 protein. The table has 550,000 to 650,000 distinct CDR3 sequences, about 11% seen once; the top ten hold roughly 10%. In this sample, this clonotype turned up many times. The sample was PBMCs from blood, taken on the day of vaccination. V gene TRBV5-1 combines with J gene TRBJ1-1; D is uncertain. The clonotype originates from a man aged 50 or older who received an inactivated influenza vaccine. The CDR3 nucleotides are TGCGCCAGCAGCCCGGAGGCTAGGGTGAGTGAAGCTTTCTTT. It encodes CASSPEARVSEAFF.